Presented here are 27 T cell receptor beta chains from one specimen sequenced in a study of T cell changes during pregnancy in multiple sclerosis. Assay: immunoSEQ multiplex PCR; the TCRdb copy retains only in-frame clones and omits some. The data show approximately 61,000 clones, 90% seen once. Source: peripheral blood, taken in the first trimester of pregnancy. Receptors were obtained from a female donor in good health, enrolled as a control in a pregnancy study.

V gene TRBV9 combines with J gene TRBJ1-1; D may be TRBD1 (6 bases). The length of the CDR3 is 14 residues. The germline V gene encodes CDR1 SGDLS and CDR2 YYNGEE. V was pared by 7 bases and J by 4 bases, with 17 bases between. CDR3 DNA: TGTGCCAGCGGGGGGGCAGGGGAGGGCACTGAAGCTTTCTTT. Translation gives CASGGAGEGTEAFF.

The chain uses TRBV27 and TRBJ1-5; no clear D gene. CDR1 is MNHEY, CDR2 SMNVEV, per germline (reference sequence). The CDR3 spans 15 residues. V was clipped by 2 bases and J by 2 bases, with 10 bases between them. The CDR3 loop is CASSLGRGGNQPQHF. Here the CDR3 DNA reads TGTGCCAGCAGTTTAGGAAGAGGAGGCAATCAGCCCCAGCATTTT.

This rearrangement joins TRBV6-6 to TRBJ1-3, with TRBD1 as a possible D gene (6 bases). In germline, CDR1 is MNHNY, CDR2 SVGAGI (reference sequence). The CDR3 covers 15 residues. V was cut by 2 bases and J by 2 bases, with 10 bases left in between. CDR3 region: CASSYGRGTGNTIYF. The CDR3 DNA sequence: TGTGCCAGCAGTTACGGCAGGGGAACTGGAAACACCATATATTTT.

The chain employs TRBV7-2 and TRBJ2-1; TRBD2 is a possible D gene (6 bases). Trimming stripped 4 bases from V and 8 bases from J, with 15 bases between. There are 14 residues in the CDR3. Germline values: CDR1 SGHTA, CDR2 FQGNSA. The CDR3 protein is CASSSALASHEQFF. The CDR3 DNA sequence: TGTGCCAGCAGCTCCGCACTAGCATCACATGAGCAGTTCTTC.

This sequence joins TRBV7-2 and TRBJ2-7; tentatively, D is TRBD2 (6 bases). The CDR3 contains 14 residues. V lost 2 bases and J 0 bases, leaving 8 bases between the germline ends. Per germline, CDR1 SGHTA and CDR2 FQGNSA. The CDR3 spells CASSLISGSYEQYF. Written as DNA, the CDR3 is TGTGCCAGCAGCTTAATTAGCGGCTCCTACGAGCAGTACTTC.

This clone was found once. The gene calls are TRBV7-2 and TRBJ2-4; possibly TRBD1 for D (5 bases). V was shortened by 1 base and J by 2 bases, with 12 bases between the two germline ends. The CDR3 totals 16 residues. CDR1 SGHTA and CDR2 FQGNSA come from the germline V gene. The chain's CDR3 is CASSLEGAITKNIQYF. The CDR3 coding sequence is TGTGCCAGCAGCTTAGAAGGGGCTATAACCAAAAACATTCAGTACTTC.

The rearrangement uses TRBV6-1 and TRBJ1-2, with D maybe TRBD1 (6 bases). CDR3 length: 12 residues. Germline V gene data show CDR1 as MNHNS and CDR2 as SASEGT. V was pared by 5 bases and J by 5 bases, with 9 bases between. CDR3 in amino acids: CASSPQGYGYTF. The CDR3 DNA reads as TGTGCCAGCAGTCCACAGGGATATGGCTACACCTTC.

This chain connects TRBV30 to TRBJ2-7; D might be TRBD1 (6 bases). CDR1 is GTSNPN, CDR2 SVGIG, per germline (reference sequence). V was trimmed by 2 bases and J by 3 bases, leaving 8 bases between them. The CDR3 contains 12 residues. The CDR3 is CAWSLQGYEQYF. CDR3 bases: TGTGCCTGGAGTCTACAGGGCTACGAGCAGTACTTC.

This clone was seen once. Here the CDR3 reads CAWDTWAGGDYEQYF. In DNA form, the CDR3 reads TGTGCCTGGGACACTTGGGCCGGGGGAGACTACGAGCAGTACTTC. The chain uses TRBV30 and TRBJ2-7; possible D gene TRBD2, 6 bases. CDR3 size: 15 residues. V was cut by 5 bases and J by 3 bases, with 20 bases left in between. CDR1 and CDR2 (germline): GTSNPN, SVGIG (reference sequence).

For this clone: The sample has other DNA sequences that encode this CDR3 too. V is TRBV7-9 and J is TRBJ2-7, with a possible D match to TRBD2 (6 bases). Germline CDR1 reads SEHNR; CDR2 reads FQNEAQ (reference sequence). This CDR3 has 16 amino acids. Trimming shortened V by 3 bases and J by 4 bases, and 19 bases separated the two germline ends. The CDR3 DNA reads TGTGCCAGCAGCTTCCCCCTCGGGACTTACTCTTACGAGCAGTACTTC. It codes for CASSFPLGTYSYEQYF.

The chain carries TRBV28 and TRBJ2-4; weak D call: TRBD1 (6 bases). There are 19 residues in the CDR3. V lost 6 bases, J lost 0 bases, and 24 bases lay in between. CDR1 and CDR2 (germline): MDHEN, SYDVKM. The CDR3 sequence is CASSLEGRGVKLAKNIQYF. The CDR3 nucleotides read TGTGCCAGCAGCCTTGAGGGCAGGGGTGTCAAACTAGCCAAAAACATTCAGTACTTC.

The genes are TRBV15 and TRBJ2-3; a possible D gene is TRBD1 (7 bases). CDR3 size: 15 residues. CDR1 and CDR2 (germline): LNHNV, YYDKDF (reference sequence). V lost 2 bases and J lost 1, with 10 bases in between. CDR3: CATSRQGGGTDTQYF. The DNA for the CDR3 is TGTGCCACCAGCAGACAGGGGGGTGGCACAGATACGCAGTATTTT.

The chain links TRBV5-5 to TRBJ2-1, with no clear D. The CDR3 is 14 amino acids. The germline V gene has CDR1 SGHKS and CDR2 YYEKEE (reference sequence). V dropped 1 base and J dropped 12 bases, with 17 bases sitting between them. This chain's CDR3 is CASSLWLDGGGQFF. CDR3 nucleotide sequence: TGTGCCAGCAGCTTGTGGCTAGACGGCGGTGGGCAGTTCTTC.

The chain joins TRBV4-1 to TRBJ2-4; 9 positions agree with TRBD2. V was clipped by 0 bases and J by 6 bases; unmatched bases: 6. The germline CDR1 and CDR2 sequences are MGHRA and YSYEKL. The CDR3 sequence is 16 residues long. CDR3 sequence reads: CASSQDGREGINIQYF. The CDR3 DNA reads TGCGCCAGCAGCCAAGATGGGCGGGAGGGGATAAACATTCAGTACTTC.

This rearrangement joins TRBV5-1 to TRBJ1-1; 7 nucleotides align to TRBD1. Germline assignment: CDR1 SGHRS and CDR2 YFSETQ. V was pared by 0 bases and J by 4 bases, with 6 bases of the junction left unmatched. The CDR3 spans 15 residues. For the CDR3, the DNA is TGCGCCAGCAGCTTGGAGGGGGCAACTGGCACTGAAGCTTTCTTT. Translated, it gives CASSLEGATGTEAFF.

This clone appeared once. This sequence joins TRBV7-8 and TRBJ1-2; D ambiguous. The CDR3 covers 16 residues. The V end was cut by 1 base, the J end by 2 bases, with 14 bases between. Germline V CDR1 and CDR2: SGHVS, FQNEAQ. This CDR3 is CASSLDPTRGNYGYTF. CDR3 nucleotides: TGTGCCAGCAGCTTAGACCCCACCCGAGGGAACTATGGCTACACCTTC.

The chain is built from TRBV29-1 and TRBJ1-4; TRBD1 matches at 11 bases. There are 14 residues in the CDR3. Germline trimming cut 3 bases from V and 7 bases from J; bases unmatched to any gene: 4. Germline lookup yields CDR1 SQVTM and CDR2 ANQGSEA. Here the CDR3 reads CSVEGQGVGEKLFF. CDR3 nucleotides: TGCAGCGTTGAGGGACAGGGGGTAGGTGAAAAACTGTTTTTT.

This clone was observed a few times. This chain joins TRBV5-1 and TRBJ2-1; 8 bases fit TRBD1. This CDR3 spans 13 amino acids. The germline V gene has CDR1 SGHRS and CDR2 YFSETQ. The J segment lost 13 bases and the V segment lost 6 bases, leaving 12 bases of the junction unmatched. CDR3 nucleotide sequence: TGCGCCAGCACCAACGTAGGACAGGGATCCCAGTTCTTC. Translation: CASTNVGQGSQFF. The full variable domain, rest sourced from reference TRBV5-1 and TRBJ2-1, is KAGVTQTPRYLIKTRGQQVTLSCSPISGHRSVSWYQQTPGQGLQFLFEYFSETQRNKGNFPGRFSGRQFSNSRSEMNVSTLELGDSALYLCASTNVGQGSQFFGPGTRLTVL.

This rearrangement joins TRBV19 to TRBJ2-1; TRBD1 aligns across 10 bases. The V gene end was trimmed by 3 bases and the J gene end by 4 bases; junction bases not matched to a gene: 6. Germline V lookup: CDR1 LNHDA, CDR2 SQIVND (reference sequence). The CDR3 covers 16 residues. Here the CDR3 reads CASSIRRDRGYNEQFF. DNA of the CDR3: TGTGCCAGTAGTATTAGGAGGGACAGGGGTTACAATGAGCAGTTCTTC.

The chain recombines TRBV25-1 with TRBJ2-7; 8 nucleotides match TRBD1. CDR1 and CDR2 from the germline V gene are MGHDK and SYGVNS. V was pared by 4 bases and J by 6 bases, with 8 bases of the junction left unmatched. The CDR3 totals 14 residues. The CDR3 bases are TGTGCCAGCAGTGGCCGACAGGGGTGGTCCGAGCAGTACTTC. Protein: CASSGRQGWSEQYF.

This chain connects TRBV4-1 to TRBJ2-7, with D uncertain. CDR1 and CDR2 (germline): MGHRA, YSYEKL. The CDR3 loop spans 16 amino acids. The V end was cut by 0 bases, the J end by 2 bases, with 14 bases between. The CDR3 reads CASSQDPLEVPYEQYF. DNA for the CDR3: TGCGCCAGCAGCCAAGACCCATTAGAGGTTCCCTACGAGCAGTACTTC.

The chain joins TRBV2 to TRBJ2-3, with D perhaps matching TRBD2 (7 bases). With 11 bases removed from V and 4 bases from J, the gap between germline ends came to 19 bases. The CDR3 runs to 14 residues. The germline CDR1 and CDR2 sequences are SNHLY and FYNNEI. The CDR3 protein is CARGAGYAADTQYF. As DNA, the CDR3 is TGTGCCCGGGGGGCAGGTTACGCGGCAGATACGCAGTATTTT. Full variable domain (remainder filled in from reference TRBV2 and TRBJ2-3): EPEVTQTPSHQVTQMGQEVILRCVPISNHLYFYWYRQILGQKVEFLVSFYNNEISEKSEIFDDQFSVERPDGSNFTLKIRSTKLEDSAMYFCARGAGYAADTQYFGPGTRLTVL.

Many counts were recorded for this clone. J is TRBJ1-2 and V is TRBV6-1, with D maybe TRBD1 (6 bases). The germline V and J ends were trimmed by 8 bases and 3 bases, with 13 bases remaining between them. Germline V CDR1 and CDR2: MNHNS, SASEGT. The CDR3 loop spans 13 amino acids. The DNA of the CDR3 is TGTGCCAGCCCTGGACAGAACTACTATGGCTACACCTTC. It codes for CASPGQNYYGYTF.

The chain links TRBV5-1 to TRBJ1-1, with D hard to call. With 0 bases removed from V and 0 bases from J, the gap between germline ends came to 9 bases. Germline loops: CDR1 SGHRS, CDR2 YFSETQ. The CDR3 has 15 amino acids. The DNA for the CDR3 is TGCGCCAGCAGCTTGGGAGGAAAGTTGAACACTGAAGCTTTCTTT. Protein: CASSLGGKLNTEAFF. Drawing the rest from reference TRBV5-1 and TRBJ1-1, the complete variable domain is KAGVTQTPRYLIKTRGQQVTLSCSPISGHRSVSWYQQTPGQGLQFLFEYFSETQRNKGNFPGRFSGRQFSNSRSEMNVSTLELGDSALYLCASSLGGKLNTEAFFGQGTRLTVV.

The chain has TRBV6-5 and TRBJ1-2, with no clear D. This CDR3 has 14 residues. The germline gives CDR1 MNHEY, CDR2 SVGAGI. V was clipped by 5 bases and J by 0 bases, with 10 bases between them. CDR3 in DNA: TGTGCCAGCAGTCCCACTAGGGCTAACTATGGCTACACCTTC. Protein product: CASSPTRANYGYTF.

This clone appeared a single time. The J gene is TRBJ1-2, the V gene TRBV29-1; a possible D gene is TRBD1 (5 bases). The CDR3 has 12 amino acids. Looked up from germline, CDR1 is SQVTM and CDR2 is ANQGSEA. V lost 6 bases and J lost 5, with 13 bases in between. In nucleotides, the CDR3 is TGCAGCGTCCGGGGGGGTGAATATGGCTACACCTTC. Translation: CSVRGGEYGYTF.

This chain joins TRBV20-1 and TRBJ2-3; D not resolved. This CDR3 is built from 10 residues. The V gene lost 3 bases and the J gene lost 7 bases, with 5 bases spanning the gap. CDR1 and CDR2 (germline): DFQATT, SNEGSKA (reference sequence). DNA of the CDR3: TGCAGTGCTAGCAGTCATACGCAGTATTTT. Translating it yields CSASSHTQYF.